Below, 7 T cell receptor beta chains from the same sample are listed, as sequenced in a study of technical replicates of blood from a few donors. Here immunoSEQ multiplex PCR was the method, and the copy in TCRdb shows in-frame clones only, minus some. Here the sample spans approximately 80,000 clones, about 98% being singletons. The sample comprised T cells isolated from PBMCs. The receptors come from a human donor in good health.

The chain is built from TRBV27 and TRBJ2-3, with D uncertain. This CDR3 is built from 12 residues. CDR1 MNHEY and CDR2 SMNVEV come from the germline V gene (reference sequence). V was cut by 5 bases and J by 1 base, with 4 bases left in between. CDR3 region: CASSTGTDTQYF. The CDR3 DNA reads TGTGCCAGCAGTACTGGCACAGATACGCAGTATTTT.

The rearrangement joins TRBV11-2 to TRBJ1-1; TRBD1 matches at 8 bases. This CDR3 is built from 16 residues. Germline V gene data show CDR1 as SGHAT and CDR2 as FQNNGV. The V segment lost 5 bases and the J segment 1 base; nucleotides outside the gene matches: 9. The CDR3 here is CASSTRATGGNTEAFF. DNA of the CDR3: TGTGCCAGCAGCACCCGGGCCACAGGGGGGAACACTGAAGCTTTCTTT.

The V and J genes are TRBV7-6 and TRBJ2-2, with 8 bases lining up with TRBD2. Per the germline V gene, CDR1 is SGHVS and CDR2 is FNYEAQ. This CDR3 is 16 amino acids long. Trimming at V came to 1 base and at J to 3 bases, leaving 4 bases not matched to a gene. CDR3 DNA: TGTGCCAGCAGCTTAGTGAGCGGGGGCTACACCGGGGAGCTGTTTTTT. This sequence encodes CASSLVSGGYTGELFF.

The chain is built from TRBV7-9 and TRBJ2-1; 8 nucleotides line up with TRBD1. There are 12 residues in the CDR3. Germline V gives CDR1 SEHNR, CDR2 FQNEAQ (reference sequence). Losses at the gene ends were 5 bases for V and 7 bases for J; bases not matched to a gene: 1. CDR3 bases: TGTGCCAGCAGCGACAGGGGAAATGAGCAGTTCTTC. Encoded protein: CASSDRGNEQFF.

The chain uses TRBV12-5 and TRBJ2-5; D is possibly TRBD2 (5 bases). The V end lost 5 bases, the J end lost 4 bases, and 11 bases lay between the germline ends. The CDR3 length is 13 residues. In germline, CDR1 is LGHNT, CDR2 FRNRAP. The CDR3 coding sequence is TGTGCTAGTGGTCTAACGGGATCAGAGACCCAGTACTTC. Protein sequence: CASGLTGSETQYF.

The chain employs TRBV9 and TRBJ1-2; TRBD1 aligns across 7 bases. Germline V gene data show CDR1 as SGDLS and CDR2 as YYNGEE. With V trimmed by 4 bases and J by 4 bases, 10 bases remained unmatched. The CDR3 consists of 15 residues. The CDR3 loop is CASSPQGDSVYGYTF. As DNA, the CDR3 is TGTGCCAGCAGCCCGCAAGGGGACAGCGTCTATGGCTACACCTTC.

This clone came up a few times. The V gene is TRBV10-3, the J gene TRBJ2-7; TRBD2 matches at 10 bases. From germline, CDR1 is ENHRY and CDR2 SYGVKD. The CDR3 sequence is 16 residues long. J was trimmed by 1 base and V by 1 base; bases with no gene match: 4. In DNA, the CDR3 is TGTGCCATCAGTGAGTTAGCGGGGGGCATATCCTACGAGCAGTACTTC. It encodes CAISELAGGISYEQYF.